These 12 T cell receptor beta chains were all obtained from the same sample, sequenced in a study of cytotoxic CD8 clonotypes in ibrutinib-treated CLL. Some clones are missing from TCRdb's copy, which holds only in-frame ones; the method was immunoSEQ multiplex PCR. The table includes 200,000 to 250,000 clones, just under 80% detected once. The starting material was PBMCs, obtained after 12 months of ibrutinib treatment. These TCRs come from a human donor with chronic lymphocytic leukemia.

In this sample, this clone turned up once. V usage is TRBV13 and J usage is TRBJ2-3; D is possibly TRBD1 (5 bases). The CDR3 runs 13 residues. Trimming removed 1 base at V and 6 bases at J, with 8 bases between. CDR1 is PRHDT and CDR2 is FYEKMQ in the germline V gene (reference sequence). DNA of the CDR3: TGTGCCAGCAGCTTAGCGGCAGGGGATACGCAGTATTTT. It yields the protein CASSLAAGDTQYF.

V is TRBV7-8 and J is TRBJ1-1; weak D call: TRBD1 (5 bases). The CDR3 extends over 15 amino acids. CDR1 is SGHVS, CDR2 FQNEAQ, per germline. Trimming took off 2 bases at V and 5 bases at J, with 15 bases between the two ends. For the CDR3, the DNA is TGTGCCAGCAGCTTAAATGGAGGGGCTGGGACTGAAGCTTTCTTT. This codes for CASSLNGGAGTEAFF.

The chain joins TRBV28 to TRBJ2-5; TRBD2 might be the D (7 bases). CDR1 and CDR2 from the germline V gene are MDHEN and SYDVKM. The CDR3 has 14 amino acids. Trimming pared 4 bases from V and 5 bases from J, leaving 14 bases between. The CDR3 sequence: CASSSIQGGETQYF. For the CDR3, the DNA is TGTGCCAGCAGTTCGATACAGGGAGGGGAGACCCAGTACTTC.

This rearrangement joins TRBV7-3 to TRBJ1-1; D is ambiguous. CDR1 and CDR2 (germline): SGHTA, FQGTGA. This CDR3 has 13 amino acids. The V end was cut by 5 bases, the J end by 0 bases, with 7 bases between. The CDR3: CASSRTMNTEAFF. The CDR3 DNA sequence: TGTGCCAGCAGCCGAACCATGAACACTGAAGCTTTCTTT.

V and J are TRBV7-6 and TRBJ1-1, with TRBD1 matching over 8 bases. The CDR3 spans 17 residues. Germline CDR1 is SGHVS and CDR2 is FNYEAQ. V was clipped by 5 bases and J by 4 bases; unmatched bases: 15. The CDR3 region has the DNA TGTGCCAGCAGCCCCCAAAGGGACGACAGGGGCGGCACTGAAGCTTTCTTT. Residues: CASSPQRDDRGGTEAFF.

V usage is TRBV4-1 and J usage is TRBJ2-5; D is ambiguous. Germline-derived CDR1 and CDR2 are MGHRA and YSYEKL. V was trimmed by 0 bases and J by 4 bases, leaving 9 bases between them. The CDR3 length is 14 residues. The CDR3 spells CASSQDWAGETQYF. In nucleotides, the CDR3 is TGCGCCAGCAGCCAAGATTGGGCAGGAGAGACCCAGTACTTC.

V usage is TRBV7-9 and J usage is TRBJ2-7; perhaps TRBD2 as D (7 bases). Germline V CDR1 and CDR2: SEHNR, FQNEAQ (reference sequence). With 5 bases removed from V and 6 bases from J, the gap between germline ends came to 26 bases. The CDR3 consists of 17 residues. CDR3 sequence (DNA): TGTGCCAGCAGCCGGGTCAGGGGCCCCTTCTCGGGGGGCGAGCAGTACTTC. Protein sequence: CASSRVRGPFSGGEQYF. Combining the CDR3 with reference TRBV7-9 and TRBJ2-7 gives the whole variable domain DTGVSQNPRHKITKRGQNVTFRCDPISEHNRLYWYRQTLGQGPEFLTYFQNEAQLEKSRLLSDRFSAERPKGSFSTLEIQRTEQGDSAMYLCASSRVRGPFSGGEQYFGPGTRLTVT.

V is TRBV18 and J is TRBJ2-3; D is perhaps TRBD2 (6 bases). The V end lost 3 bases, the J end lost 6 bases, and 10 bases lay between the germline ends. Germline-derived CDR1 and CDR2 are KGHSH and LQKENI. CDR3 length: 13 amino acids. The DNA of the CDR3 is TGTGCCAGCTCACCTGGCGGGGTTGATACGCAGTATTTT. Amino acids: CASSPGGVDTQYF.

The chain has TRBV29-1 and TRBJ1-5; D remains unclear. The CDR3 is 13 residues long. Germline V gives CDR1 SQVTM, CDR2 ANQGSEA. The ends were cut back, 2 bases at V and 1 base at J, with 6 bases in the middle. The CDR3 coding sequence is TGCAGCGTTGAATTTGGGAGCAATCAGCCCCAGCATTTT. Translation gives CSVEFGSNQPQHF.

The chain recombines TRBV30 with TRBJ2-7, with 9 bases that match TRBD2. This CDR3 comprises 15 residues. Germline CDR1 and CDR2: GTSNPN and SVGIG (reference sequence). Unmatched junction bases numbered 9, after V lost 4 bases and J lost 2 bases. CDR3 in amino acids: CAWIGVAGATYEQYF. In nucleotides, the CDR3 is TGTGCCTGGATTGGTGTAGCGGGAGCAACCTACGAGCAGTACTTC.

The chain joins TRBV5-1 to TRBJ2-2, with 9 positions matching TRBD2. V lost 2 bases and J lost 6; bases outside the gene matches: 8. The CDR3 covers 16 residues. The germline V gene encodes CDR1 SGHRS and CDR2 YFSETQ. The CDR3 bases are TGCGCCAGCAGCTTAACAGCGGGGGGAGGCGCCGGGGAGCTGTTTTTT. Translated, it gives CASSLTAGGGAGELFF.

V gene TRBV27 combines with J gene TRBJ2-7; no firm D call. V gave up 8 bases and J gave up 7 bases, with 15 bases separating them. The germline V gene encodes CDR1 MNHEY and CDR2 SMNVEV (reference sequence). This CDR3 has 12 residues. The CDR3 DNA reads as TGTGCCAGCGGTTATAGCACCTTTGAGCAGTACTTC. This codes for CASGYSTFEQYF.